This T cell receptor beta chain was recovered during a study of blood T cell repertoires in COVID-19 (dated by TCRdb to the early 2020s). Turning to the overall study: The collaborator samples originated in the United States, Italy and Spain and spanned the acute and convalescent phases of COVID-19. A de-identified subject ID, COVID-19 status, age in years and sex were almost always included in the sample metadata. The repertoires were released in a freely available public database meant as a resource for research on the immune response to SARS-CoV-2. The prospective study material was composed of cDNA or gDNA derived from T cells, B-cell-depleted T cells, or PBMCs. Where HLA class I and class II types were available, the types were taken from metadata supplied by the sample provider, not from assay-based typing. Subjects who had been exposed to COVID-19, were actively infected with it, or had recovered from it provided the deeply sampled blood TCRbeta repertoires that made up the dataset. Samples were obtained from the ongoing ImmuneRACE study (first 160 participants) and from 1,000 to 1,500 subjects provided by 6 global collaborators. Study-level results and caveats: The quantity of clinical and demographic metadata differed by source and by participant and was supplied without curation.

CDR1 and CDR2 were assigned from the germline V gene as SGDLS and YYNGEE. The CDR3 covers 17 residues, taking in both the cysteine and the phenylalanine. The CDR3 DNA has 51 bases and is translated from base 1. V sheds 4 bases and J sheds 1 base, leaving 17 bases between their ends. A word on this clone: What antigen it recognizes has not been identified. Nothing much larger sits one base from this clone, and base qualities are not available.

TCRbeta CDR3 regions were amplified from genomic DNA using the immunoSEQ Assay, a bias-controlled multiplex PCR. The authors' pipeline ran thus. Nucleated cell counts per sample were estimated from amplification of reference gene primers within the assay. Sequence reads were collapsed and filtered to measure the absolute abundance of every unique TCRbeta CDR3 rearrangement. Productive Simpson clonality was computed per sample as the square root of Simpson's diversity index over productive rearrangements. TCRdb carries this immuneACCESS record with in-frame sequences only. Its versions omit some clonotypes, under half of them owing to an unresolved V gene in the studies checked, with the rest unexplained. The V and J calls and the clone size are those of that table, but D and trimming were determined from the DNA. The sample includes 100,000 to 150,000 clones, with 65% to 90% observed a single time. About a quarter of the sample is held by the ten biggest clonotypes.

Collaborating institutions collected whole blood in K2EDTA tubes following their own protocols. For TCRbeta analysis, collaborators shipped samples as frozen whole blood, isolated PBMCs, or DNA extracted from either of those sample types. Sequenced input: peripheral blood. The chain was built from TRBV9 and TRBJ2-2; perhaps TRBD2 is the D gene, with 7 bases matching. This sequence was found in a woman of 80 years or more with acute or convalescent COVID-19. The CDR3 protein sequence reads: CASSPLGGGQNTGELFF. The DNA sequence follows: TGTGCCAGCAGCCCTCTCGGCGGGGGCCAGAACACCGGGGAGCTGTTTTTT.